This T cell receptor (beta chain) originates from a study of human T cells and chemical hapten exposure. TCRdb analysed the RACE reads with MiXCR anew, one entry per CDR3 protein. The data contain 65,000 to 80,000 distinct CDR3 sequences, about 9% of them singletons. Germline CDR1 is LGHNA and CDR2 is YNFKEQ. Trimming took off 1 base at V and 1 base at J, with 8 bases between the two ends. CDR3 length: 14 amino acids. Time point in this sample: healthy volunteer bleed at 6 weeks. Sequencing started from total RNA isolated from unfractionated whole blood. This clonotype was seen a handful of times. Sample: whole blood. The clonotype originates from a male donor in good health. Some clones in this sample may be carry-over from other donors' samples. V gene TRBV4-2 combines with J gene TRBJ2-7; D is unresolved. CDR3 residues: CASSQGPASYEQYF. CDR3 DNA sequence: TGTGCCAGCAGCCAAGGCCCGGCATCCTACGAGCAGTACTTC.